These 10 T cell receptor beta chains were all obtained from the same sample, sequenced in a study of blood T cell repertoires in COVID-19. The data were produced by immunoSEQ multiplex PCR, yet TCRdb's version contains in-frame clones alone and is incomplete. The data show 200,000 or so clones, about 88% seen once. Specimen: peripheral blood. The receptors here all came from a man between 65 and 85 years old with acute or convalescent COVID-19.

The rearrangement joins TRBV7-3 to TRBJ2-1; a weak D match, TRBD1 (6 bases). The germline V gene encodes CDR1 SGHTA and CDR2 FQGTGA. The CDR3 totals 15 residues. V lost 2 bases, J lost 4 bases, and 12 bases lay in between. CDR3 DNA: TGTGCCAGCAGCTTAGGGGGCCCAGCTTACAATGAGCAGTTCTTC. This encodes CASSLGGPAYNEQFF.

This rearrangement joins TRBV5-5 to TRBJ1-2; D is possibly TRBD1 (5 bases). Germline V lookup: CDR1 SGHKS, CDR2 YYEKEE (reference sequence). This CDR3 has 13 amino acids. The ends were cut back, 4 bases at V and 5 bases at J, with 12 bases in the middle. The CDR3 is CASSPRQIYGYTF. The CDR3 DNA reads as TGTGCCAGCAGCCCCCGACAGATTTATGGCTACACCTTC. The whole variable domain, filled in from reference TRBV5-5 and TRBJ1-2, reads DAGVTQSPTHLIKTRGQQVTLRCSPISGHKSVSWYQQVLGQGPQFIFQYYEKEERGRGNFPDRFSARQFPNYSSELNVNALLLGDSALYLCASSPRQIYGYTFGSGTRLTVV.

The chain combines TRBV11-2 with TRBJ2-1, with D maybe TRBD2 (6 bases). V lost 4 bases and J 9 bases, leaving 7 bases between the germline ends. The germline gives CDR1 SGHAT, CDR2 FQNNGV. The CDR3 is made up of 11 amino acids. CDR3 protein: CASSSGGEQFF. CDR3 DNA sequence: TGTGCCAGCAGCTCCGGGGGTGAGCAGTTCTTC.

The chain uses TRBV27 and TRBJ2-3; D is ambiguous. The V end lost 5 bases, the J end lost 0 bases, and 12 bases lay between the germline ends. CDR3 length: 15 residues. The germline CDR1 and CDR2 sequences are MNHEY and SMNVEV (reference sequence). CDR3 loop: CASSPPRASTDTQYF. DNA of the CDR3: TGTGCCAGCAGTCCCCCCCGAGCGAGCACAGATACGCAGTATTTT.

The rearrangement uses TRBV28 and TRBJ1-5; D gene ambiguous. CDR1 and CDR2 (germline): MDHEN, SYDVKM. Trimming took off 6 bases at V and 0 bases at J, with 12 bases between the two ends. CDR3 length equals 15 residues. CDR3 residues: CASRRSRISNQPQHF. Here the CDR3 DNA reads TGTGCCAGCAGACGGTCCAGGATTAGCAATCAGCCCCAGCATTTT.

The chain recombines TRBV28 with TRBJ1-2; TRBD1 is a possible D gene (5 bases). CDR3 size: 15 residues. The V end was cut by 5 bases, the J end by 3 bases, with 16 bases between. CDR1 is MDHEN and CDR2 is SYDVKM in the germline V gene. As DNA, the CDR3 is TGTGCCAGCAGTCCCATAGACAGAGGCTACTATGGCTACACCTTC. Its translation: CASSPIDRGYYGYTF.

The rearrangement joins TRBV6-5 to TRBJ2-7, with 7 nucleotides matching TRBD1. This CDR3 contains 15 residues. V shed 7 bases and J 7 bases; nucleotides not matched to a gene: 16. From germline, CDR1 is MNHEY and CDR2 SVGAGI. CDR3 bases: TGTGCCAGCAAGCCCCGGTACGACAGGGTGGTAGAGCAGTACTTC. Its protein product is CASKPRYDRVVEQYF.

The DNA of the CDR3 is TGTGCCAGCAGCTTTCACGGGGTTCCCTCGGATACGCAGTATTTT. Its protein is CASSFHGVPSDTQYF. The V gene is TRBV7-3, the J gene TRBJ2-3; a weak D match, TRBD2 (5 bases). The length of the CDR3 is 15 residues. Germline CDR1 and CDR2: SGHTA and FQGTGA. Trimming pared 3 bases from V and 6 bases from J, leaving 16 bases between.

The rearrangement joins TRBV5-1 to TRBJ2-1; D is perhaps TRBD2 (7 bases). This CDR3 is 15 amino acids long. V shed 4 bases and J shed 5 bases, with 16 bases lying between them. Germline V gene lookup returns CDR1 SGHRS and CDR2 YFSETQ. The CDR3 region has the DNA TGCGCCAGCAGCAGGGGGGGGTCCAGCGACAATGAGCAGTTCTTC. As protein: CASSRGGSSDNEQFF.

CDR3 DNA sequence: TGTGCCATCAGGCGGAGAGACGACAATGAGCAGTTCTTC. Translating gives CAIRRRDDNEQFF. The chain couples TRBV10-3 to TRBJ2-1; D remains unclear. Germline values: CDR1 ENHRY, CDR2 SYGVKD. Trimming stripped 6 bases from V and 5 bases from J, with 11 bases between. The CDR3 runs 13 residues.